This TCR beta chain was sequenced in a study of cytomegalovirus exposure and HLA in healthy donors. Trimming took off 0 bases at V and 6 bases at J, with 10 bases between the two ends. The CDR3 loop spans 13 amino acids. Per germline, CDR1 SGHRS and CDR2 YFSETQ. The PCR used 60 Vbeta and 13 Jbeta primers. The repertoire was sequenced with immunoSEQ multiplex PCR; TCRdb's copy has only in-frame clones and lacks some. This table holds 95,000 to 100,000 clones, about 75% found once. The sample consisted of PBMCs. The chain joins TRBV5-1 to TRBJ2-7, with D tentatively TRBD1 (5 bases). The receptor comes from a middle-aged man in good health and CMV-seropositive. CDR3 region: CASSLAQGGEQYF. For the CDR3, the DNA is TGCGCCAGCAGCTTGGCCCAGGGCGGCGAGCAGTACTTC.